These T cell receptor beta chains were read from a single sample in a study of control samples from healthy donors and cancer patients. Sequencing used immunoSEQ multiplex PCR; TCRdb keeps in-frame clones, though not all of them. This sample yields 150,000 to 180,000 clones, of which nearly 95% are seen a single time; more than 2% belongs to the top ten. Sequenced sample: blood. The source of these receptors is a man aged 45-65 years in good health. CDR3s include the opening cysteine and the closing phenylalanine or tryptophan. Fields, in order: CDR3 protein, D gene, J gene, V gene. D genes are given only for firm matches.

CDR3: CASSFPIAGGLPTGELFF
D: TRBD2
J: TRBJ2-2
V: TRBV28

CDR3: CASSYPGQTYEQYF
D: TRBD1
J: TRBJ2-7
V: TRBV6-6

CDR3: CASSERLAEPPYTQYF
D: TRBD2
J: TRBJ2-3
V: TRBV6-4

CDR3: CASSLVLHTEAFF
D: NA
J: TRBJ1-1
V: TRBV7-9

CDR3: CASAAGLPIYGYTF
D: NA
J: TRBJ1-2
V: TRBV6-5

CDR3: CASSLMAGGPGETQYF
D: TRBD2
J: TRBJ2-5
V: TRBV5-1

CDR3: CASSWTGTNEKLFF
D: TRBD1
J: TRBJ1-4
V: TRBV27

CDR3: CASSQIPGQKQPQHF
D: NA
J: TRBJ1-5
V: TRBV6-5

CDR3: CASSLQGQGREKLFF
D: TRBD1
J: TRBJ1-4
V: TRBV27

CDR3: CASVRQGHEQYF
D: TRBD1
J: TRBJ2-7
V: TRBV12-3/TRBV12-4

CDR3: CASSFVRGAFTDTQYF
D: NA
J: TRBJ2-3
V: TRBV5-8

CDR3: CASSQDSREAADTQYF
D: TRBD2
J: TRBJ2-3
V: TRBV3-1/TRBV3-2

CDR3: CASSQGGQSSGNTIYF
D: TRBD1
J: TRBJ1-3
V: TRBV3-1/TRBV3-2

CDR3: CASSLAGLAGSYNEQFF
D: TRBD2
J: TRBJ2-1
V: TRBV5-1

CDR3: CAISEYQGARAEAFF
D: TRBD1
J: TRBJ1-1
V: TRBV10-3

CDR3: CASSYSLESSGNTIYF
D: NA
J: TRBJ1-3
V: TRBV6-5

CDR3: CASSVQATNEKLFF
D: NA
J: TRBJ1-4
V: TRBV9

CDR3: CASSLPGNTEAFF
D: NA
J: TRBJ1-1
V: TRBV28

CDR3: CASSLGQSSYEQYF
D: NA
J: TRBJ2-7
V: TRBV5-1

CDR3: CASSFRDTDTQYF
D: NA
J: TRBJ2-3
V: TRBV5-1

CDR3: CSETGQGPYNEQFF
D: TRBD1
J: TRBJ2-1
V: TRBV29-1

CDR3: CASSLALSRGYTF
D: NA
J: TRBJ1-2
V: TRBV5-5

CDR3: CASSFRMGYNEQFF
D: NA
J: TRBJ2-1
V: TRBV6-5

CDR3: CASRPQRNTGELFF
D: NA
J: TRBJ2-2
V: TRBV28

CDR3: CASSLFVAGGSNEQFF
D: TRBD2
J: TRBJ2-1
V: TRBV19